The next 2 T cell receptor beta chains were all read from a single sample in a study of post-analysis software for immune sequencing data. Unique molecular identifiers had been added to the TCR beta cDNA libraries. MiXCR was run by TCRdb on the PCR reads, yielding one entry per CDR3 protein. The table has hundreds of thousands of distinct CDR3 sequences, 59% seen once. Broader study findings: Patients carried five TRBV segments more frequently than controls did, and TRBV5-6, TRBV5-1 and TRBV20-1 were among them.

These TCRs are of unknown antigen specificity. Sample: blood. All receptors come from a girl aged 2 to 9 with multiple sclerosis.

V and J are TRBV7-9 and TRBJ2-7, with D possibly matching TRBD1 (5 bases). The CDR3 has 14 amino acids. The V end lost 2 bases, the J end lost 4 bases, and 12 bases lay between the germline ends. Germline CDR1 and CDR2: SEHNR and FQNEAQ (reference sequence). CDR3 loop: CASSLQGSGYEQYF. CDR3 sequence (DNA): TGTGCCAGCAGCTTACAGGGATCAGGGTACGAGCAGTACTTC.

In this sample, this clonotype turned up a few times. This chain connects TRBV10-3 to TRBJ2-1; 8 bases agree with TRBD1. The V gene end was trimmed by 8 bases and the J gene end by 11 bases; junction bases not matched to a gene: 11. This CDR3 is built from 13 residues. The germline V gene has CDR1 ENHRY and CDR2 SYGVKD. CDR3 nucleotide sequence: TGTGCCATCGGCGTCCCGGACAGGGCACAGCAGTTCTTC. This sequence encodes CAIGVPDRAQQFF.